This T cell receptor beta chain was sequenced in a study of cytomegalovirus exposure and HLA in healthy donors. The PCR ran on 60 Vbeta and 13 Jbeta primers. Only in-frame clones appear in the TCRdb table, and some are missing; sequencing was by immunoSEQ multiplex PCR. The sample records about 83,000 clones, about two thirds being singletons. The sequence came from a man aged 55 to 70 in good health and CMV-seronegative. The material sequenced was PBMCs.

The CDR3 sequence: CASSSYPRGISYEQYF. CDR3 DNA: TGTGCCAGCAGCTCATATCCCCGGGGAATCTCCTACGAGCAGTACTTC. The chain carries TRBV7-9 and TRBJ2-7; a weak D match, TRBD2 (5 bases). This CDR3 has 16 amino acids. V dropped 4 bases and J dropped 0 bases, with 16 bases sitting between them. Germline-derived CDR1 and CDR2 are SEHNR and FQNEAQ (reference sequence).